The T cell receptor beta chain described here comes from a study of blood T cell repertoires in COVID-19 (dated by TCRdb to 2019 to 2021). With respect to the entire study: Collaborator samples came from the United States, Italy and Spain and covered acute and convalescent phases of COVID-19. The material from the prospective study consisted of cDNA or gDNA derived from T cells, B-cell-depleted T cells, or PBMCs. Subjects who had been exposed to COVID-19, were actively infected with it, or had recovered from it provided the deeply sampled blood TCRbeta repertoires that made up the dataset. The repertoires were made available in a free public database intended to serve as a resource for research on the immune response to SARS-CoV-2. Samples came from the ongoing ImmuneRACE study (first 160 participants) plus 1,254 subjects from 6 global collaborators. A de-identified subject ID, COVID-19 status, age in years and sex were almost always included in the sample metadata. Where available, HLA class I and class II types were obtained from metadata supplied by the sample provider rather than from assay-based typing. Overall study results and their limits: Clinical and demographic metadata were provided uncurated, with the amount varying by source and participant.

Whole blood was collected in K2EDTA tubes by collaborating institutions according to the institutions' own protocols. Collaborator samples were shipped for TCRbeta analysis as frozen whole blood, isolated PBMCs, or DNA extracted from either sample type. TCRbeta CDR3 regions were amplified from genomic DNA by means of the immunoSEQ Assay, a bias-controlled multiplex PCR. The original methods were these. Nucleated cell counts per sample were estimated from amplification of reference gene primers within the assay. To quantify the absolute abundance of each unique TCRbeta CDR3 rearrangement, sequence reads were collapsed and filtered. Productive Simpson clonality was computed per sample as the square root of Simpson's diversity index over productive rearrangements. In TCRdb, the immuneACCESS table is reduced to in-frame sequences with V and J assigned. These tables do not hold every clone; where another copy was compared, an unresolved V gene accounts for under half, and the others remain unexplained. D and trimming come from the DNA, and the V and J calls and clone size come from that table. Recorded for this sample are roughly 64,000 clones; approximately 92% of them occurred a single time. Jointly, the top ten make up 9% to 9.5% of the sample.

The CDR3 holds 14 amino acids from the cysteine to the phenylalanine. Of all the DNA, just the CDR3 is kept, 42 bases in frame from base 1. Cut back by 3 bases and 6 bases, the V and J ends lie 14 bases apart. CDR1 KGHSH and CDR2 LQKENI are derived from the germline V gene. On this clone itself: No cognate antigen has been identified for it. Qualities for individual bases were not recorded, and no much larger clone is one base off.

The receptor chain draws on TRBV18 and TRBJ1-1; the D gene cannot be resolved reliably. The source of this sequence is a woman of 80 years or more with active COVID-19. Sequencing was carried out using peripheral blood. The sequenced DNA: TGTGCCAGCTCACCGCTCGAGGAAGACCCTGAAGCTTTCTTT. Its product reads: CASSPLEEDPEAFF.